The 14 T cell receptor beta chains below all came from one sample that was sequenced in a study of STAT5B mutations in CD4+ large granular lymphocyte leukemia. Using immunoSEQ multiplex PCR, the repertoire was profiled, and TCRdb retains in-frame clones only, with some absent. The table records approximately 40,000 clones, about four fifths of them present only once. What was sequenced was CD4+ T cells from blood buffy coats. These receptors were collected from a human donor in good health.

The chain joins TRBV19 to TRBJ1-5; D is perhaps TRBD1 (5 bases). The length of the CDR3 is 13 residues. Trimming pared 9 bases from V and 7 bases from J, leaving 16 bases between. Germline CDR1 reads LNHDA; CDR2 reads SQIVND (reference sequence). CDR3 nucleotides: TGTGCCAGCCTCGGAAGGGGCTCACAGCCCCAGCATTTT. Protein: CASLGRGSQPQHF. Full variable domain (remainder filled in from reference TRBV19 and TRBJ1-5): DGGITQSPKYLFRKEGQNVTLSCEQNLNHDAMYWYRQDPGQGLRLIYYSQIVNDFQKGDIAEGYSVSREKKESFPLTVTSAQKNPTAFYLCASLGRGSQPQHFGDGTRLSIL.

The gene calls are TRBV28 and TRBJ1-5; 7 nucleotides match TRBD1. Germline V gene sequence: CDR1 MDHEN, CDR2 SYDVKM. The CDR3 is 14 residues long. V dropped 7 bases and J dropped 6; count of bases not matched to a gene: 9. In DNA, the CDR3 is TGTGCCAGCAAGGAGGGGGCAGGGGGTCAGCCCCAGCATTTT. Amino acids: CASKEGAGGQPQHF.

This clone has just one count. The gene calls are TRBV18 and TRBJ2-7; 10 bases map to TRBD1. Germline V gives CDR1 KGHSH, CDR2 LQKENI. The CDR3 extends over 14 amino acids. J lost 2 bases, V lost 3 bases, and 1 base had no gene match. In DNA, the CDR3 is TGTGCCAGCTCACCCGGGACAGGGGCCTACGAGCAGTACTTC. It translates to CASSPGTGAYEQYF.

The chain employs TRBV21-1 and TRBJ1-6. TRBV21-1 is a recognized pseudogene. The CDR3 has 15 amino acids. CDR3 DNA: TGTGCCAGCAGCAAACGCGGGGCAGGTGATTCACCCCTCCACTTT. This gives the protein CASSKRGAGDSPLHF.

The chain couples TRBV4-1 to TRBJ2-5, with 8 positions matching TRBD2. The junction had 6 bases not matched to a gene; V was cut back by 2 bases and J by 4 bases. The CDR3 has 15 residues. CDR1 is MGHRA, CDR2 YSYEKL, per germline. CDR3 DNA: TGCGCCAGCAGCCAACTCCCCGGGACTAGAGAGACCCAGTACTTC. Encoded protein: CASSQLPGTRETQYF.

The genes are TRBV7-8 and TRBJ2-7; the match to TRBD1 covers 8 bases. Germline V gene lookup returns CDR1 SGHVS and CDR2 FQNEAQ. Trimming removed 1 base from V and 4 bases from J; junction bases left unmatched: 6. This CDR3 has 15 residues. CDR3 in amino acids: CASSLEQGASYEQYF. CDR3 nucleotide sequence: TGTGCCAGCAGCTTAGAGCAGGGGGCTTCGTACGAGCAGTACTTC.

This chain links TRBV19 with TRBJ2-3, with 9 nucleotides matching TRBD2. The CDR3 runs 17 residues. Germline CDR1 and CDR2: LNHDA and SQIVND (reference sequence). The junction had 10 bases not matched to a gene; V was cut back by 4 bases and J by 2 bases. CDR3 sequence: CASSTDLLAGITDTQYF. The CDR3 DNA is TGTGCCAGTAGTACAGATCTGCTAGCGGGAATCACAGATACGCAGTATTTT.

The chain joins TRBV10-3 to TRBJ2-7; 10 bases agree with TRBD2. The CDR3 extends over 15 amino acids. The germline V gene has CDR1 ENHRY and CDR2 SYGVKD. The junction had 4 bases not matched to a gene; V was cut back by 3 bases and J by 2 bases. CDR3 nucleotides: TGTGCCATCAGTGATCCCCTAGCGGGAGCCTACGAGCAGTACTTC. Its translation: CAISDPLAGAYEQYF.

The J gene is TRBJ1-3, the V gene TRBV27; TRBD1 aligns across 8 bases. This CDR3 has 14 amino acids. V lost 6 bases to trimming and J lost 2 bases; unmatched junction nucleotides: 3. Germline V CDR1 and CDR2: MNHEY, SMNVEV (reference sequence). The CDR3, as DNA: TGTGCCAGCAGGGCAGGGGGCACTGGAAACACCATATATTTT. This encodes CASRAGGTGNTIYF.

The chain employs TRBV2 and TRBJ1-1, with 7 positions matching TRBD1. J was trimmed by 5 bases and V by 7 bases; bases with no gene match: 16. The CDR3 runs 16 residues. CDR1 is SNHLY, CDR2 FYNNEI, per germline. The CDR3 loop reads CASTSRGGIFNTEAFF. CDR3 DNA sequence: TGTGCCAGCACCTCCAGGGGGGGGATATTCAATACTGAAGCTTTCTTT.

The chain employs TRBV4-3 and TRBJ2-3, with 7 bases that match TRBD1. Germline lookup yields CDR1 LGHNA and CDR2 YSLEER. V lost 1 base, J lost 3 bases, and 10 bases stayed unmatched. The CDR3 consists of 17 residues. The CDR3 region is CASSQVQARGYTDTQYF. The CDR3 nucleotides read TGCGCCAGCAGCCAAGTTCAGGCCAGGGGGTATACAGATACGCAGTATTTT.

Only a few counts were recorded for this clone. V gene TRBV30 combines with J gene TRBJ2-2; no firm D call. The CDR3 spans 12 residues. The germline V and J ends were trimmed by 4 bases and 6 bases, with 9 bases remaining between them. The germline V gene has CDR1 GTSNPN and CDR2 SVGIG (reference sequence). CDR3 nucleotide sequence: TGTGCCTGGAACATGGTCTCCGGGGAGCTGTTTTTT. Translation: CAWNMVSGELFF.

The J gene is TRBJ2-4, the V gene TRBV4-1; D gene ambiguous. Trimming removed 1 base from V and 9 bases from J, with 13 bases in between. Germline loops: CDR1 MGHRA, CDR2 YSYEKL. The CDR3 has 14 residues. The CDR3 DNA reads TGCGCCAGCAGCCAAGTGGGCTCCCGAGGCATTCAGTACTTC. Amino acid sequence: CASSQVGSRGIQYF.

The chain has TRBV4-2 and TRBJ1-2; 7 bases are shared with TRBD1. Germline CDR1 reads LGHNA; CDR2 reads YNFKEQ. The CDR3 length is 16 residues. J gave up 6 bases and V 0 bases, and 10 bases lay outside the gene matches. CDR3 amino acids: CASSQEGSDRVNGYTF. In nucleotides, the CDR3 is TGTGCCAGCAGCCAAGAAGGATCCGACAGGGTAAATGGCTACACCTTC.